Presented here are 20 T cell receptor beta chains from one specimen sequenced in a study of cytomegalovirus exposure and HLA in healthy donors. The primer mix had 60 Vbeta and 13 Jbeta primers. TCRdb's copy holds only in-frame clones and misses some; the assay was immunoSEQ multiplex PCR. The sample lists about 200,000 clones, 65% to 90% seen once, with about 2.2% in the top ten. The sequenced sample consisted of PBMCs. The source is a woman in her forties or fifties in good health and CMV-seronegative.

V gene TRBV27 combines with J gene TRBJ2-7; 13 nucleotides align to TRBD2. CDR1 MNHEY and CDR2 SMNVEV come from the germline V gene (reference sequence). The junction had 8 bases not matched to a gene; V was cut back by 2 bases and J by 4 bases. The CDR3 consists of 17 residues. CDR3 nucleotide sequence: TGTGCCAGCAGTTTAAGTGCCGTGACTAGCGGGAGGTACGAGCAGTACTTC. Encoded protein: CASSLSAVTSGRYEQYF.

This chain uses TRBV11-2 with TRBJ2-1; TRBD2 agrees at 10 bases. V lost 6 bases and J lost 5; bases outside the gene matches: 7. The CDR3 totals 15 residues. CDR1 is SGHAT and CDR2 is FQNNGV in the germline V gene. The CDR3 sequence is CASSQTSGNNNEQFF. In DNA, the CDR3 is TGTGCCAGCAGTCAAACTAGCGGGAACAACAATGAGCAGTTCTTC.

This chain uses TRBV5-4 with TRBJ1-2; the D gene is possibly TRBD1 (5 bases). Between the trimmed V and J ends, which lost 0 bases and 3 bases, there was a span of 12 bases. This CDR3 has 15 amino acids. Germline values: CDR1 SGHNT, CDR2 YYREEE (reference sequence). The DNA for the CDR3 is TGTGCCAGCAGCTTGGGTCAGGGCTTGGACTATGGCTACACCTTC. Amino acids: CASSLGQGLDYGYTF.

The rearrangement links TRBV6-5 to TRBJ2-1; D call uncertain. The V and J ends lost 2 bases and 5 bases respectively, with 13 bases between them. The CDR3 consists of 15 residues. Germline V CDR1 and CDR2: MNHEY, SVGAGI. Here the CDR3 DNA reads TGTGCCAGCAGTTACGAGTGGGCTTGGGACAATGAGCAGTTCTTC. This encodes CASSYEWAWDNEQFF.

The CDR3 reads CASSRRLAGADTQYF. DNA for the CDR3: TGTGCCAGCAGCCGCCGACTAGCGGGAGCAGATACGCAGTATTTT. This chain uses TRBV6-5 with TRBJ2-3; 12 nucleotides agree with TRBD2. Looked up from germline, CDR1 is MNHEY and CDR2 is SVGAGI. The CDR3 runs to 15 residues. V dropped 6 bases and J dropped 4; count of bases not matched to a gene: 5.

This chain's CDR3 is CASSDRRVFPPDTQYF. The CDR3 DNA follows: TGTGCCAGCAGTGACAGGAGGGTTTTCCCCCCAGATACGCAGTATTTT. The chain is built from TRBV6-1 and TRBJ2-3; tentative D call: TRBD2 (6 bases). Trimming removed 3 bases at V and 4 bases at J, with 17 bases between. The CDR3 length is 16 residues. Germline V gene lookup returns CDR1 MNHNS and CDR2 SASEGT.

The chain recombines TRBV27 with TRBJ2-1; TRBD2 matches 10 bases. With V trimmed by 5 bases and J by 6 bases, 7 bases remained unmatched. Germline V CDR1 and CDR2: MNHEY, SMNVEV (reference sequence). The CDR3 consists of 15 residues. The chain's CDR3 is CASSRLAGAVNEQFF. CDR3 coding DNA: TGTGCCAGCAGTCGTCTAGCGGGAGCGGTCAATGAGCAGTTCTTC.

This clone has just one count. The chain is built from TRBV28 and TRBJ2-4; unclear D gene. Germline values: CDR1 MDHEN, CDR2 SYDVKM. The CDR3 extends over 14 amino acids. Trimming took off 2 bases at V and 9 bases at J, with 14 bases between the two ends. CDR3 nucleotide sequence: TGTGCCAGCAGTTTAACCACCGGCGGTGCCATTCAGTACTTC. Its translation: CASSLTTGGAIQYF.

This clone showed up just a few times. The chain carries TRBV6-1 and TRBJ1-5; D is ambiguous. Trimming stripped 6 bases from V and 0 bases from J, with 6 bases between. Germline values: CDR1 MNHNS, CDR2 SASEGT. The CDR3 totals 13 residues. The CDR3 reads CASSVYSNQPQHF. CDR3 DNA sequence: TGTGCCAGCAGCGTATATAGCAATCAGCCCCAGCATTTT.

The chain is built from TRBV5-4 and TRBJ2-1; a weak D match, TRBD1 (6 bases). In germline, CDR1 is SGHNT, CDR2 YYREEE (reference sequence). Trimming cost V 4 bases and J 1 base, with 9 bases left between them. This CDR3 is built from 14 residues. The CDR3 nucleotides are TGTGCCAGCAGCACAGGGACATCCTACAATGAGCAGTTCTTC. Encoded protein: CASSTGTSYNEQFF.

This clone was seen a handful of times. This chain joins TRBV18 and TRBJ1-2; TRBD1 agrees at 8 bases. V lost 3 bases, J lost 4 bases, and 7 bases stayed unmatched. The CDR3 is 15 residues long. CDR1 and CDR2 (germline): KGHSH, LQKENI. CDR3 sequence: CASSPDMGQVYGYTF. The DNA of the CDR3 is TGTGCCAGCTCACCTGATATGGGACAGGTCTATGGCTACACCTTC.

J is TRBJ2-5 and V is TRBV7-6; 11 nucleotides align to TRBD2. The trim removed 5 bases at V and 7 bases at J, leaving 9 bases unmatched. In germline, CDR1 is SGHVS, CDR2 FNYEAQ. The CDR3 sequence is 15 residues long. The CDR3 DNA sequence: TGTGCCAGCAGCCTTCGACTAGCGGGGACCGCGACCCAGTACTTC. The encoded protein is CASSLRLAGTATQYF. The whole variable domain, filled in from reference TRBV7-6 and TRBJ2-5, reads GAGVSQSPRYKVTKRGQDVALRCDPISGHVSLYWYRQALGQGPEFLTYFNYEAQQDKSGLPNDRFSAERPEGSISTLTIQRTEQRDSAMYRCASSLRLAGTATQYFGPGTRLLVL.

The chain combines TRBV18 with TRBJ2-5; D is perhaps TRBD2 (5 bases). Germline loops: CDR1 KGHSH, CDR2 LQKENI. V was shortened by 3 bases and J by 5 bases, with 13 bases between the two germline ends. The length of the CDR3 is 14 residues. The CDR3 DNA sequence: TGTGCCAGCTCACCTCATCCCGGAGGTGAGACCCAGTACTTC. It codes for CASSPHPGGETQYF. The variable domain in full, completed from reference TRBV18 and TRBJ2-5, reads NAGVMQNPRHLVRRRGQEARLRCSPMKGHSHVYWYRQLPEEGLKFMVYLQKENIIDESGMPKERFSAEFPKEGPSILRIQQVVRGDSAAYFCASSPHPGGETQYFGPGTRLLVL.

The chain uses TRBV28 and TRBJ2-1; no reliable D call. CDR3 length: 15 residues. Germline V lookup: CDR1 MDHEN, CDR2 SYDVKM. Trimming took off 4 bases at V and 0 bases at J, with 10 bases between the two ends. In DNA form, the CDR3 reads TGTGCCAGCAGTTATCGGGTAAGCTCCTACAATGAGCAGTTCTTC. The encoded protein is CASSYRVSSYNEQFF.

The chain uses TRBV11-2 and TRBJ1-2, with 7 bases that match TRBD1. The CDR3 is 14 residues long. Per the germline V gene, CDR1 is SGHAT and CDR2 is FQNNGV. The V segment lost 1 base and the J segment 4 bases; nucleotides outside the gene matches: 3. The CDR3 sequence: CASSLAGQSYGYTF. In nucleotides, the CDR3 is TGTGCCAGCAGCTTAGCGGGACAGAGCTATGGCTACACCTTC.

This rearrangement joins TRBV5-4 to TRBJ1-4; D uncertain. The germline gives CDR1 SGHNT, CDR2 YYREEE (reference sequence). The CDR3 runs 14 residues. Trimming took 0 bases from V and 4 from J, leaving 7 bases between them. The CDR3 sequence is CASSLDNSNEKLFF. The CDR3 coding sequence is TGTGCCAGCAGCTTGGATAACAGTAATGAAAAACTGTTTTTT.

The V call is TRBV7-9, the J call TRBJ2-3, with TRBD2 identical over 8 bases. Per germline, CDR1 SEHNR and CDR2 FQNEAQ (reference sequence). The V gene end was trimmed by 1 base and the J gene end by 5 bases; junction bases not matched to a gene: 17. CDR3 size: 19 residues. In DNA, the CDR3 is TGTGCCAGCAGCTTAGGCCCTAGGCGGGGAGCGGGAGCGAGAGATACGCAGTATTTT. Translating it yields CASSLGPRRGAGARDTQYF.

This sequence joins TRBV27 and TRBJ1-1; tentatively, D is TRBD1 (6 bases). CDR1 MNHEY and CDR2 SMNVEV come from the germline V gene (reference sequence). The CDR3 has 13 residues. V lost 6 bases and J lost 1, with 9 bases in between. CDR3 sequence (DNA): TGTGCCAGCAGGGAACAGGGGAACACTGAAGCTTTCTTT. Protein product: CASREQGNTEAFF.

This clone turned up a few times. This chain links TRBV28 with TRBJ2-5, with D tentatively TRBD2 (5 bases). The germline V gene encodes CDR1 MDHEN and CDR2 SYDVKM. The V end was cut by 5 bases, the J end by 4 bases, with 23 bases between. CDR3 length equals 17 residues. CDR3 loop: CASSHPGGGRGRETQYF. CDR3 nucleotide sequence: TGTGCCAGCAGTCATCCCGGAGGTGGGAGAGGGAGAGAGACCCAGTACTTC. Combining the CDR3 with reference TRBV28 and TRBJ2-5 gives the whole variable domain DVKVTQSSRYLVKRTGEKVFLECVQDMDHENMFWYRQDPGLGLRLIYFSYDVKMKEKGDIPEGYSVSREKKERFSLILESASTNQTSMYLCASSHPGGGRGRETQYFGPGTRLLVL.

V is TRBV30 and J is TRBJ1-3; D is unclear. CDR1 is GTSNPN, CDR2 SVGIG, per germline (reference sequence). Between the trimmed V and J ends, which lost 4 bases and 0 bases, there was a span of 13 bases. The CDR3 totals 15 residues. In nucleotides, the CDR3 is TGTGCCTGGATCCCTCCAGGCTCCTCTGGAAACACCATATATTTT. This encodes CAWIPPGSSGNTIYF.